Included here is one T cell receptor (beta chain) sequence, with context. Its cognate antigen is unknown. The data originate from a study of T cells in localized non-small cell lung cancer. Findings and caveats of the study: Paired adjacent lung recovered a median about 60 of the top 100 tumor clones. Longer overall survival associated with higher blood T cell density; shorter survival with higher adjacent-lung clonality.

The CDR3 runs to 15 residues. V dropped 1 base and J dropped 2 bases, with 13 bases sitting between them. The V gene's germline CDR1 is GTSNPN and CDR2 SVGIG (reference sequence). The data were produced by immunoSEQ multiplex PCR, yet TCRdb's version contains in-frame clones alone and is incomplete. The table includes about 980 clones, about a fifth detected once. The receptor was derived from a male donor at least 60 years old with stage II squamous cell lung carcinoma. V usage is TRBV30 and J usage is TRBJ2-3; the D gene is possibly TRBD2 (6 bases). The sample consisted of normal lung tissue next to the tumor, taken before any cancer treatment. Written as DNA, the CDR3 is TGTGCCTGGAGTGCCACGGGACTCCCCACAGATACGCAGTATTTT. Encoded protein: CAWSATGLPTDTQYF.